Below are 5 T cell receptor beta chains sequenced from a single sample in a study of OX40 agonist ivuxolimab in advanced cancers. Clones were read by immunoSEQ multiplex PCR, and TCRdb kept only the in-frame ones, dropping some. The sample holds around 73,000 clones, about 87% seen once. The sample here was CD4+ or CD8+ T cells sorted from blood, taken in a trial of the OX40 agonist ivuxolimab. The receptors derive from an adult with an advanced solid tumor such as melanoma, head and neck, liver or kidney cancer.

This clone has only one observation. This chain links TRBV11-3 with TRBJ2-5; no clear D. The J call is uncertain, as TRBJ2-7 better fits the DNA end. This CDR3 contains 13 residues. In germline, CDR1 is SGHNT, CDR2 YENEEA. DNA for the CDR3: TGTGCCAGCAGCTTGGTATCAATAAACGAGCAGTACTTC. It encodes CASSLVSINEQYF.

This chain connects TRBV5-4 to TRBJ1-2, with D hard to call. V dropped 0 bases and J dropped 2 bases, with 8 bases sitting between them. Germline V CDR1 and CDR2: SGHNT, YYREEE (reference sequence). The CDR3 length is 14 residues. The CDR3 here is CASSLANGNYGYTF. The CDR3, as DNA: TGTGCCAGCAGCTTGGCCAACGGGAACTATGGCTACACCTTC.

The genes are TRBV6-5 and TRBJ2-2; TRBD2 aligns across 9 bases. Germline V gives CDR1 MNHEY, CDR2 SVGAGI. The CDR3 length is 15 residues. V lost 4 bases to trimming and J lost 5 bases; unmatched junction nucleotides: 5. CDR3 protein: CASSSLAGTTGELFF. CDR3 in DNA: TGTGCCAGCAGTTCCCTAGCGGGAACTACCGGGGAGCTGTTTTTT.

The CDR3 loop reads CASSLQGSSYEQYF. CDR3 nucleotide sequence: TGTGCCAGCAGCTTACAGGGTAGCTCCTACGAGCAGTACTTC. The chain uses TRBV27 and TRBJ2-7, with D maybe TRBD1 (6 bases). The CDR3 runs to 14 residues. Germline V gene lookup returns CDR1 MNHEY and CDR2 SMNVEV (reference sequence). The V gene lost 6 bases and the J gene lost 0 bases, with 12 bases spanning the gap.

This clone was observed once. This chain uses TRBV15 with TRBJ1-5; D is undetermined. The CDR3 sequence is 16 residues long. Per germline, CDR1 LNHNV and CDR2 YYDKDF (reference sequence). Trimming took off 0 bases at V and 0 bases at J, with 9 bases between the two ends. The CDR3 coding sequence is TGTGCCACCAGCAGAGATCGGGCAGGTAGCAATCAGCCCCAGCATTTT. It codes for CATSRDRAGSNQPQHF.